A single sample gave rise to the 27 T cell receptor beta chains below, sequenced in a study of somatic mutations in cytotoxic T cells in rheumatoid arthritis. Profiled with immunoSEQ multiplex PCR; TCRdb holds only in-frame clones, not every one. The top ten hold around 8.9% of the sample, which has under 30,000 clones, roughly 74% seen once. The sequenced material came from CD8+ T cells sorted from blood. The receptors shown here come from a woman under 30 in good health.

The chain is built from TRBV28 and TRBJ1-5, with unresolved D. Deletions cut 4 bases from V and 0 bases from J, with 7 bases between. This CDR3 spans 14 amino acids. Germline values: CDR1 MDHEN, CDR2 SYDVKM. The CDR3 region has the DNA TGTGCCAGCAGTTCGGTCGGTAGCAATCAGCCCCAGCATTTT. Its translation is CASSSVGSNQPQHF.

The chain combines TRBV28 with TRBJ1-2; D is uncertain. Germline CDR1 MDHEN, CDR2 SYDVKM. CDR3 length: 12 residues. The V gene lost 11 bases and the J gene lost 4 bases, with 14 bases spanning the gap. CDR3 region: CASSGGTYGYTF. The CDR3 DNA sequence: TGTGCCTCATCCGGAGGAACCTATGGCTACACCTTC.

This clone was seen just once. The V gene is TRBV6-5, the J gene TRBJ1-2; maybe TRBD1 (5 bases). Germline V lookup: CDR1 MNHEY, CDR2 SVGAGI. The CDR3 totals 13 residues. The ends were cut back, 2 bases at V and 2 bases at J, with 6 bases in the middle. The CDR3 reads CASSYEGNYGYTF. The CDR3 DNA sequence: TGTGCCAGCAGTTACGAGGGGAACTATGGCTACACCTTC.

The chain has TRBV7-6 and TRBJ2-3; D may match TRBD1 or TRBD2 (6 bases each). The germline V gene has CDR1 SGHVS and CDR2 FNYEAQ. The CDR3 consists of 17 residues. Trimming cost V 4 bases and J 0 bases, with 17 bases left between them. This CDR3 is CASSSTVQGTSTDTQYF. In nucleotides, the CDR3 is TGTGCCAGCAGCTCAACCGTTCAGGGGACTAGCACAGATACGCAGTATTTT.

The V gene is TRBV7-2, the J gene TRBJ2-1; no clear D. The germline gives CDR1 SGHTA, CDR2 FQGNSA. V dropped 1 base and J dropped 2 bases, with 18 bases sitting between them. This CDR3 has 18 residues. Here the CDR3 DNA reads TGTGCCAGCAGCTTAGGATTAGTTGTGGGTTTGCCCTACAATGAGCAGTTCTTC. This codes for CASSLGLVVGLPYNEQFF.

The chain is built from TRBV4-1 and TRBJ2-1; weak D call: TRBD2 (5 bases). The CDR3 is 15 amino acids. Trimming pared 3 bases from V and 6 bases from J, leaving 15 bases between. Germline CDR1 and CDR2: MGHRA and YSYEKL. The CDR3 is CASSQSEGLRNEQFF. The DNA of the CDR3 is TGCGCCAGCAGCCAGTCAGAGGGTTTACGCAATGAGCAGTTCTTC.

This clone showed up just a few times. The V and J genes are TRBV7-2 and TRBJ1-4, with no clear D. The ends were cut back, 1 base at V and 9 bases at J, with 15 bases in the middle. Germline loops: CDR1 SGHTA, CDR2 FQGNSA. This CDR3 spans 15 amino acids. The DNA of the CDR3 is TGTGCCAGCAGCTTAGAGGACGGGATAATGAAAAAACTGTTTTTT. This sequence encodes CASSLEDGIMKKLFF.

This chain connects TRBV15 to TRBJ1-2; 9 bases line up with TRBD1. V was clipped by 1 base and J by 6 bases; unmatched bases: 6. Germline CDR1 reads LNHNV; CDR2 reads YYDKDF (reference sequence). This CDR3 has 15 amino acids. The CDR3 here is CATSRARTGDNGYTF. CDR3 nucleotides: TGTGCCACCAGCAGAGCAAGGACAGGGGATAATGGCTACACCTTC.

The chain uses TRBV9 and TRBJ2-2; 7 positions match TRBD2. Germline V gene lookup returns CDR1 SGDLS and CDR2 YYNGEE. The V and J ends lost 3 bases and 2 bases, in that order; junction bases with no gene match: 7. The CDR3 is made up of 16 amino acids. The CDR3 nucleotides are TGTGCCAGCAGCGCGTACAGCGGGGTTAACACCGGGGAGCTGTTTTTT. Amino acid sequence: CASSAYSGVNTGELFF.

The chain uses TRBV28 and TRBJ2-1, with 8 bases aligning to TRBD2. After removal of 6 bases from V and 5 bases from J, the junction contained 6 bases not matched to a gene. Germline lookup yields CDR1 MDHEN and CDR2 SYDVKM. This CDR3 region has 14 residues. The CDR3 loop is CASRAGTRHNEQFF. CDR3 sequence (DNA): TGTGCCAGCAGAGCCGGGACTAGGCACAATGAGCAGTTCTTC.

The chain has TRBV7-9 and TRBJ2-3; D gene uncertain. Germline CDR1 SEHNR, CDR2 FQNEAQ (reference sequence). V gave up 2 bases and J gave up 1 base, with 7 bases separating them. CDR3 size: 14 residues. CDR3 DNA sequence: TGTGCCAGCAGCTTAAATCTCGGCACAGATACGCAGTATTTT. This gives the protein CASSLNLGTDTQYF.

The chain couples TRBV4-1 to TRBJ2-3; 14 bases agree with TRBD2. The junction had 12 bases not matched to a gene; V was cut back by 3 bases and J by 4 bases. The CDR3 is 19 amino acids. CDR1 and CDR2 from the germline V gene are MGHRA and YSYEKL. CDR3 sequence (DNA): TGCGCCAGCAGCCACGACCCCCCGGGACTAGCGGGGGCCTCAGATACGCAGTATTTT. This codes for CASSHDPPGLAGASDTQYF.

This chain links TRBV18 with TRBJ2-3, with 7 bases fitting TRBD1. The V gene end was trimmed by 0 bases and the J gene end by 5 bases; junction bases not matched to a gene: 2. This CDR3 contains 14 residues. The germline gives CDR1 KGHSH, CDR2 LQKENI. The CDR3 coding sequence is TGTGCCAGCTCACCACCCAGACAGGGAGATACGCAGTATTTT. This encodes CASSPPRQGDTQYF.

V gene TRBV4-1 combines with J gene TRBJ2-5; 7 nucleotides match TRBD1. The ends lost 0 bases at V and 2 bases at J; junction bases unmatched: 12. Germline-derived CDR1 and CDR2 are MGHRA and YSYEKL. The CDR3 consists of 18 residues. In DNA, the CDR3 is TGCGCCAGCAGCCAAGATCTAGCCCCGGGACAGCTGCAAGAGACCCAGTACTTC. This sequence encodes CASSQDLAPGQLQETQYF.

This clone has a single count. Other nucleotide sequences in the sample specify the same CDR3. Here the CDR3 DNA reads TGTGCCAGCAGCCAAGAGGGGGGGAACGAGCAGTACTTC. Its protein is CASSQEGGNEQYF. This chain connects TRBV14 to TRBJ2-7; 7 bases match TRBD2. CDR1 and CDR2 (germline): SGHDN, FVKESK. Trimming removed 0 bases from V and 5 bases from J; junction bases left unmatched: 1. This CDR3 spans 13 amino acids.

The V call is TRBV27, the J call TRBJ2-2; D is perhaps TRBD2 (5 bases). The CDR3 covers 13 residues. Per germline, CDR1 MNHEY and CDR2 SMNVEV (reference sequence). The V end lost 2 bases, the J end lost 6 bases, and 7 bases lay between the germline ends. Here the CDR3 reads CASSLLRAGELFF. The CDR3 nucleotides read TGTGCCAGCAGTTTACTGAGGGCCGGGGAGCTGTTTTTT.

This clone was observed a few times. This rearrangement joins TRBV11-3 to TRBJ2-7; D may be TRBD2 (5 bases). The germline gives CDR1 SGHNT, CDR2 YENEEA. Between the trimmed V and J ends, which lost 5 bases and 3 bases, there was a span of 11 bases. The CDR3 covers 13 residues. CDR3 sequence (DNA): TGTGCCAGCAGCGCTAAGCGGTTCTACGAGCAGTACGTC. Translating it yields CASSAKRFYEQYV.

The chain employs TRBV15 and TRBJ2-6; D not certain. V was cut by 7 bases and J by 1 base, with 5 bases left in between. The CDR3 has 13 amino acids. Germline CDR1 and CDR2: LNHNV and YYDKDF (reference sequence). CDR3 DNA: TGTGCCACCACCGGATCTGGGGCCAACGTCCTGACTTTC. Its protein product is CATTGSGANVLTF.

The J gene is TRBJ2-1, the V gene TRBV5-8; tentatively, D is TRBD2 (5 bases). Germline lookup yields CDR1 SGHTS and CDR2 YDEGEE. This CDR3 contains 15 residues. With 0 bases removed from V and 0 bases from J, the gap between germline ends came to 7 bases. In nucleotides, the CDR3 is TGTGCCAGCAGCTTGGAGGAGGCCTCCTACAATGAGCAGTTCTTC. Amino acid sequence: CASSLEEASYNEQFF.

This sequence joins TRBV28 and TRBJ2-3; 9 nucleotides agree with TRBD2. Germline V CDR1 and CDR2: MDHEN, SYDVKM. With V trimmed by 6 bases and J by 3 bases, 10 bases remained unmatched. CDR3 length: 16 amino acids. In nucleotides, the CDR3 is TGTGCCAGCAGCCAGTCTGGCGGGGGGGCAACAGATACGCAGTATTTT. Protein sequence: CASSQSGGGATDTQYF. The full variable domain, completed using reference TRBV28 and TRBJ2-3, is DVKVTQSSRYLVKRTGEKVFLECVQDMDHENMFWYRQDPGLGLRLIYFSYDVKMKEKGDIPEGYSVSREKKERFSLILESASTNQTSMYLCASSQSGGGATDTQYFGPGTRLTVL.

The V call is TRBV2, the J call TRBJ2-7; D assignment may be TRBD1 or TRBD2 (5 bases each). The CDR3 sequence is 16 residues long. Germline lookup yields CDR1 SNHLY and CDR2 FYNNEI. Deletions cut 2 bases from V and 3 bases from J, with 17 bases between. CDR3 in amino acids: CASSEMGDGRIYEQYF. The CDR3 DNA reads TGTGCCAGCAGTGAAATGGGGGACGGGCGAATCTACGAGCAGTACTTC.

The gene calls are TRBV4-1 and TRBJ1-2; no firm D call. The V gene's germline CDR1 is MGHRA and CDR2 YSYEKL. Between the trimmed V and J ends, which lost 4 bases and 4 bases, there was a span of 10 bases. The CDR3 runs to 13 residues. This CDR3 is CASSPGTSYGYTF. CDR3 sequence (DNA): TGCGCCAGCAGCCCCGGCACAAGCTATGGCTACACCTTC.

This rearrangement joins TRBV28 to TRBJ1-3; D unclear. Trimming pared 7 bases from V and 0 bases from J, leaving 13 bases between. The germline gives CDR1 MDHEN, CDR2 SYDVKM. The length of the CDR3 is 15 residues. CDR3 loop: CASTLDVSSGNTIYF. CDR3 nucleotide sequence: TGTGCCAGCACCCTTGACGTGAGCTCTGGAAACACCATATATTTT.

The CDR3: CASSLGGGPSNEKLFF. The CDR3 DNA sequence: TGCGCCAGCAGCCTTGGAGGAGGGCCTTCTAATGAAAAACTGTTTTTT. The rearrangement joins TRBV4-1 to TRBJ1-4; no firm D call. This CDR3 spans 16 amino acids. The germline V gene encodes CDR1 MGHRA and CDR2 YSYEKL. Deletions cut 4 bases from V and 3 bases from J, with 15 bases between.

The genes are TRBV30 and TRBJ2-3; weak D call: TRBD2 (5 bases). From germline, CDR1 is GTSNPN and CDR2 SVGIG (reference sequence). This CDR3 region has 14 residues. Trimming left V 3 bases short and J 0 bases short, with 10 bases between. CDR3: CAWRQDYSTDTQYF. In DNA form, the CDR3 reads TGTGCCTGGAGACAAGACTACAGCACAGATACGCAGTATTTT.

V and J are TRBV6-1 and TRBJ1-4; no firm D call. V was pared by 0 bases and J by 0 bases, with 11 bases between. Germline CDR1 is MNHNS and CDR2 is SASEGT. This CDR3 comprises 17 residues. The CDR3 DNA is TGTGCCAGCAGTGAAGCGGCGCAGGTAGCAACTAATGAAAAACTGTTTTTT. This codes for CASSEAAQVATNEKLFF.

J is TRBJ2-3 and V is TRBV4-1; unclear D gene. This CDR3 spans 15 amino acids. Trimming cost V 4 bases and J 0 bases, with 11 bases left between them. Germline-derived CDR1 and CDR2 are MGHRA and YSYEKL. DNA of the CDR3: TGCGCCAGCAGCCGCACGGCCACTAGCACAGATACGCAGTATTTT. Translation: CASSRTATSTDTQYF.